A selection of T cell receptor beta chains follows, all from one sample in a study of STAT5B mutations in CD4+ large granular lymphocyte leukemia. Method: immunoSEQ multiplex PCR; TCRdb's copy keeps in-frame clones and lacks some. The sample lists 24,000 or so clones, around three quarters occurring once. Sequencing was done on a sample of CD4+ T cells from blood buffy coats. The receptors originated from a human donor in good health. Both conserved end residues are part of each CDR3. A D gene is named only where the DNA matches it firmly. Clone size is stated in some rows and not others, as once, few, many or a class when expanded.

few TRBJ1-6 TRBV27 NA CASSLGSGSNSPLHF TGTGCCAGCAGTTTAGGATCAGGTTCCAATTCACCCCTCCACTTT
few TRBJ1-5 TRBV11-2 NA CASSLGGGQPQHF TGTGCCAGCAGCTTAGGAGGGGGTCAGCCCCAGCATTTT
NA TRBJ2-5 TRBV4-3 TRBD1 CASSPGTGLGETQYF TGCGCCAGCAGCCCGGGGACAGGGCTAGGAGAGACCCAGTACTTC
NA TRBJ1-1 TRBV6-5 TRBD1 CASSARGPEAFF TGTGCCAGCAGTGCCAGGGGGCCTGAAGCTTTCTTT
NA TRBJ1-1 TRBV4-1 TRBD1 CARYRQGRTEAFF TGCGCCAGATATCGACAGGGTCGCACTGAAGCTTTCTTT
NA TRBJ2-3 TRBV10-3 NA CAIRSTDTQYF TGTGCCATCAGGAGCACAGATACGCAGTATTTT
NA TRBJ2-1 TRBV28 TRBD1 CASRQGDYEQFF TGTGCCAGCAGACAGGGGGATTATGAGCAGTTCTTC
once TRBJ1-6 TRBV9 TRBD1 CASSTRDSNNSPLHF TGTGCCAGCAGCACCCGGGACAGTAATAATTCACCCCTCCACTTT
few TRBJ1-6 TRBV25-1 NA CASSARDGYNSPLHF TGTGCCAGCAGTGCCAGGGATGGCTATAATTCACCCCTCCACTTT
NA TRBJ2-1 TRBV6-1 TRBD2 CATGTSGSFEQFF TGTGCCACCGGGACTAGCGGGAGTTTTGAGCAGTTCTTC
few TRBJ2-6 TRBV7-9 NA CASSLGSWAGANVLTF TGTGCCAGCAGCTTAGGATCTTGGGCTGGGGCCAACGTCCTGACTTTC
NA TRBJ1-4 TRBV6-1 NA CASSEGLPPEKLFF TGTGCCAGCAGTGAAGGGTTGCCCCCTGAAAAACTGTTTTTT
NA TRBJ2-1 TRBV7-3 TRBD2 CASSLAGAPFNEQFF TGTGCCAGCAGCTTAGCGGGAGCCCCGTTCAATGAGCAGTTCTTC
NA TRBJ2-5 TRBV18 TRBD1 CASSPRQGEETQYF TGTGCCAGCTCACCTAGGCAGGGGGAAGAGACCCAGTACTTC
once TRBJ2-3 TRBV27 TRBD2 CASSLERETWGDTQYF TGTGCCAGCAGTTTGGAGCGGGAGACCTGGGGAGATACGCAGTATTTT
once TRBJ1-5 TRBV9 TRBD1 CASSALQGANDQPQHF TGTGCCAGCAGCGCCCTACAGGGGGCTAACGATCAGCCCCAGCATTTT
NA TRBJ2-5 TRBV5-1 NA CASSLGGGPQETQYF TGCGCCAGCAGCCTGGGGGGGGGCCCCCAAGAGACCCAGTACTTC
NA TRBJ2-7 TRBV13 NA CASSGGAPGWNEQYF TGTGCCAGCAGCGGGGGGGCGCCTGGTTGGAACGAGCAGTACTTC
NA TRBJ2-3 TRBV14 NA CASSQALDIPTQYF TGTGCCAGCAGCCAAGCGTTAGACATCCCTACGCAGTATTTT
NA TRBJ2-1 TRBV4-1 TRBD2 CASSQETGLGINNEQFF TGCGCCAGCAGCCAAGAAACAGGACTAGGGATAAACAATGAGCAGTTCTTC
NA TRBJ2-3 TRBV27 NA CASSLSGPTGSGTQYF TGTGCCAGCAGTTTATCTGGCCCTACGGGTTCGGGTACGCAGTATTTT
NA TRBJ2-1 TRBV5-6 NA CASSFRLVIHNEQFF TGTGCCAGCAGCTTCCGACTAGTGATCCACAATGAGCAGTTCTTC
NA TRBJ1-2 TRBV6-1 NA CASSERVGYTF TGTGCCAGCAGTGAAAGGGTTGGCTACACCTTC
NA TRBJ2-3 TRBV5-1 NA CASSLLTSSTDTQYF TGCGCCAGCAGCTTGCTTACATCGAGCACAGATACGCAGTATTTT
NA TRBJ2-2 TRBV5-4 TRBD2 CASSLSGGGDGGELFF TGTGCCAGCAGCTTGTCTGGCGGGGGGGACGGCGGGGAGCTGTTTTTT
NA TRBJ2-1 TRBV5-3 TRBD2 CARRIPGLAGINEQFF TGTGCCAGAAGGATCCCGGGACTAGCGGGGATTAATGAGCAGTTCTTC
once TRBJ1-1 TRBV7-9 NA CASRQTSNTEAFF TGTGCCAGCAGACAGACATCGAACACTGAAGCTTTCTTT
NA TRBJ1-1 TRBV7-9 NA CASSLDEFENTEAFF TGTGCCAGCAGCTTAGATGAGTTCGAGAACACTGAAGCTTTCTTT